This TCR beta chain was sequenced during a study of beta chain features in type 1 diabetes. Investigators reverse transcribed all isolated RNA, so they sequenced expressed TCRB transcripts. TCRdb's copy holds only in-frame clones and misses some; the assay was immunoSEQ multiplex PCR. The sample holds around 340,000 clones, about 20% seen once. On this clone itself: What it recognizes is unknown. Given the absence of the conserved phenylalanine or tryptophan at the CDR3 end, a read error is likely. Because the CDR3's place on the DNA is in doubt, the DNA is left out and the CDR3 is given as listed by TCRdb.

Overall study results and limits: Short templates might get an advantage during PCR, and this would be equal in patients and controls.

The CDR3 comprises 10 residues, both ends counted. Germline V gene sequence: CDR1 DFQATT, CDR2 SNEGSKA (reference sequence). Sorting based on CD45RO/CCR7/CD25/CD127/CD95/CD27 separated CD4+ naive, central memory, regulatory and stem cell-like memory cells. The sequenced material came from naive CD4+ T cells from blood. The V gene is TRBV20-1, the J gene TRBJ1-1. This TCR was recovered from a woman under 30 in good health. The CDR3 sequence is CSARASSLTM.